These T cell receptor beta chains were read from a single sample in a study of blood T cell repertoires in COVID-19. Sequencing used immunoSEQ multiplex PCR; TCRdb keeps in-frame clones, though not all of them. The sample has around 250,000 clones, 80% to 85% seen once. Material: peripheral blood. These receptors came from a woman younger than 30 with acute or convalescent COVID-19. CDR3s include the opening cysteine and the closing phenylalanine or tryptophan. The order of the fields is V gene, D gene, clone size, J gene, CDR3 DNA, CDR3 protein. A D gene is named only where the DNA matches it firmly. Clone size, where shown, is once, few, many, or a class for clones that have expanded.

v_gene: TRBV6-5; d_gene: NA; abundance: NA; j_gene: TRBJ1-2; CDR3nt: TGTGCCAGCAAGGGGTCCCAGAACTATGGCTACACCTTC; CDR3aa: CASKGSQNYGYTF
v_gene: TRBV19; d_gene: TRBD1; abundance: NA; j_gene: TRBJ2-2; CDR3nt: TGTGCCAGTAACCGAGGACAGGTACTCGGCGGGGAGCTGTTTTTT; CDR3aa: CASNRGQVLGGELFF
v_gene: TRBV6-6; d_gene: NA; abundance: NA; j_gene: TRBJ1-3; CDR3nt: TGTGCCAGCAGTTACCTCAAACAGGGTCCAGGAAACACCATATATTTT; CDR3aa: CASSYLKQGPGNTIYF
v_gene: TRBV15; d_gene: TRBD2; abundance: few; j_gene: TRBJ2-1; CDR3nt: TGTGCCACCAGCAGAGGAGGGACTAGCGGCTCCTACAATGAGCAGTTCTTC; CDR3aa: CATSRGGTSGSYNEQFF
v_gene: TRBV6-5; d_gene: NA; abundance: NA; j_gene: TRBJ2-7; CDR3nt: TGTGCCAGCAGTTTGACAGGCCTCCACTACGAGCAGTACTTC; CDR3aa: CASSLTGLHYEQYF
v_gene: TRBV6-2/TRBV6-3; d_gene: TRBD1; abundance: NA; j_gene: TRBJ1-5; CDR3nt: TGTGCCAGCAGTCCGTACCGGGACAGAAATCAGCCCCAGCATTTT; CDR3aa: CASSPYRDRNQPQHF
v_gene: TRBV3-1/TRBV3-2; d_gene: TRBD2; abundance: few; j_gene: TRBJ2-2; CDR3nt: TGTGCCAGCAGTTACGGACTAGCGGGCCTCACCGGGGAGCTGTTTTTT; CDR3aa: CASSYGLAGLTGELFF
v_gene: TRBV4-1; d_gene: NA; abundance: NA; j_gene: TRBJ1-5; CDR3nt: TGCGCCAGCAGCCAAGAAGTTAGGCGCGGTCAGCCCCAGCATTTT; CDR3aa: CASSQEVRRGQPQHF
v_gene: TRBV3-1/TRBV3-2; d_gene: TRBD2; abundance: NA; j_gene: TRBJ2-7; CDR3nt: TGTGCCAGCAGCCTGTTAGCGGGGGGCCGGTACGAGCAGTACTTC; CDR3aa: CASSLLAGGRYEQYF
v_gene: TRBV5-1; d_gene: TRBD1; abundance: NA; j_gene: TRBJ2-7; CDR3nt: TGCGCCAGCAGCTCCGACAGGGGCTACGAGCAGTACTTC; CDR3aa: CASSSDRGYEQYF
v_gene: TRBV5-6; d_gene: NA; abundance: NA; j_gene: TRBJ1-6; CDR3nt: TGTGCCAGCAGCTTGGAGAGGCAGGGGTCATCCAATTCACCCCTCCACTTT; CDR3aa: CASSLERQGSSNSPLHF
v_gene: TRBV2; d_gene: NA; abundance: NA; j_gene: TRBJ2-5; CDR3nt: TGTGCCAGCAGTGACGGTTCCCTTGGGGGGTGGGGCCAAGAGACCCAGTACTTC; CDR3aa: CASSDGSLGGWGQETQYF
v_gene: TRBV7-6; d_gene: TRBD2; abundance: few; j_gene: TRBJ2-5; CDR3nt: TGTGCCAGCAGCTTTGCGGCGGGAGTGACCCAGTACTTC; CDR3aa: CASSFAAGVTQYF
v_gene: TRBV7-2; d_gene: TRBD2; abundance: NA; j_gene: TRBJ2-3; CDR3nt: TGTGCCAGCAGCTTAGCCGCGCGGGAGAGATGGAGCACAGATACGCAGTATTTT; CDR3aa: CASSLAARERWSTDTQYF
v_gene: TRBV6-5; d_gene: TRBD2; abundance: once; j_gene: TRBJ2-7; CDR3nt: TGTGCCAGCAGAGAGCTAGCGGGTCCACGGGACGAGCAGTACTTC; CDR3aa: CASRELAGPRDEQYF
v_gene: TRBV12-3/TRBV12-4; d_gene: NA; abundance: NA; j_gene: TRBJ2-1; CDR3nt: TGTGCCAGCAGTTTCTCTAGGTCCAATGAGCAGTTCTTC; CDR3aa: CASSFSRSNEQFF
v_gene: TRBV11-2; d_gene: NA; abundance: once; j_gene: TRBJ1-6; CDR3nt: TGTGCCAGCAGCTTAGGTGGAAACAGCCTCCACTTT; CDR3aa: CASSLGGNSLHF
v_gene: TRBV7-9; d_gene: TRBD1; abundance: NA; j_gene: TRBJ1-2; CDR3nt: TGTGCCAGCAGCCAACAGGGGGTATATGGCTACACCTTC; CDR3aa: CASSQQGVYGYTF
v_gene: TRBV18; d_gene: NA; abundance: NA; j_gene: TRBJ1-2; CDR3nt: TGTGCCAGCTCACCATTTGCTCTCGGGACATCTGGGGGCTACACCTTC; CDR3aa: CASSPFALGTSGGYTF
v_gene: TRBV9; d_gene: NA; abundance: NA; j_gene: TRBJ2-1; CDR3nt: TGTGCCAGCAGCGTAGATTCGGGAGCGTACAATGAGCAGTTCTTC; CDR3aa: CASSVDSGAYNEQFF
v_gene: TRBV18; d_gene: NA; abundance: NA; j_gene: TRBJ1-6; CDR3nt: TGTGCCAGCTCACCGGGGGCGTATAATTCACCCCTCCACTTT; CDR3aa: CASSPGAYNSPLHF
v_gene: TRBV6-5; d_gene: TRBD1; abundance: NA; j_gene: TRBJ2-7; CDR3nt: TGTGCCAGCCCCCCGTCCTACGGGACAGTTGGGGAGCAGTACTTC; CDR3aa: CASPPSYGTVGEQYF
v_gene: TRBV24-1; d_gene: TRBD1; abundance: NA; j_gene: TRBJ1-2; CDR3nt: TGTGCCACCAGTGACTCCGGGACAGCTTATGGCTACACCTTC; CDR3aa: CATSDSGTAYGYTF
v_gene: TRBV30; d_gene: TRBD2; abundance: NA; j_gene: TRBJ2-1; CDR3nt: TGTGCCTGGACCGGGACTAGCGGCAACAATGAGCAGTTCTTC; CDR3aa: CAWTGTSGNNEQFF
v_gene: TRBV7-9; d_gene: TRBD2; abundance: NA; j_gene: TRBJ2-2; CDR3nt: TGTGCCAGCAGTCCGGGACTAGCGGGATTGATTACCGGGGAGCTGTTTTTT; CDR3aa: CASSPGLAGLITGELFF
v_gene: TRBV12-3/TRBV12-4; d_gene: NA; abundance: NA; j_gene: TRBJ2-7; CDR3nt: TGTGCCAGCAGTTTTAACAGACCCTACGAGCAGTACTTC; CDR3aa: CASSFNRPYEQYF
v_gene: TRBV20-1; d_gene: TRBD2; abundance: NA; j_gene: TRBJ2-6; CDR3nt: TGCAGTGCTAGTATGGGACTAGCGGGACCCACTGGGGCCAACGTCCTGACTTTC; CDR3aa: CSASMGLAGPTGANVLTF
v_gene: TRBV28; d_gene: TRBD1; abundance: NA; j_gene: TRBJ2-7; CDR3nt: TGTGCCAGCAGTCCACAGGGGCGATTTGACGAGCAGTACTTC; CDR3aa: CASSPQGRFDEQYF
v_gene: TRBV3-1/TRBV3-2; d_gene: NA; abundance: NA; j_gene: TRBJ1-1; CDR3nt: TGTGCCAGCAGCCAAGATCCGTTGACATCAACTTTCTTT; CDR3aa: CASSQDPLTSTFF
v_gene: TRBV28; d_gene: NA; abundance: NA; j_gene: TRBJ1-2; CDR3nt: TGTGCCAGCGAGGGGGTCGGCGGCTACACCTTC; CDR3aa: CASEGVGGYTF
v_gene: TRBV7-2; d_gene: TRBD2; abundance: NA; j_gene: TRBJ2-5; CDR3nt: TGTGCCAGCAGCTCGCACACTAGCGGGAGGCCAGAGACCCAGTACTTC; CDR3aa: CASSSHTSGRPETQYF
v_gene: TRBV7-9; d_gene: TRBD2; abundance: NA; j_gene: TRBJ2-1; CDR3nt: TGTGCCAGCAGCTGGAGCGGGAGCTCCTACAATGAGCAGTTCTTC; CDR3aa: CASSWSGSSYNEQFF
v_gene: TRBV5-4; d_gene: TRBD1; abundance: NA; j_gene: TRBJ1-2; CDR3nt: TGTGCCAGCAGCTTGGGGGGACAGGGTTATGGCTACACCTTC; CDR3aa: CASSLGGQGYGYTF
v_gene: TRBV3-1/TRBV3-2; d_gene: NA; abundance: NA; j_gene: TRBJ1-2; CDR3nt: TGTGCCAGCAGCCAAGATCCGCAGGGGTATGGCTACACCTTC; CDR3aa: CASSQDPQGYGYTF
v_gene: TRBV7-2; d_gene: NA; abundance: few; j_gene: TRBJ1-1; CDR3nt: TGTGCCAGCAGCTTAGTAGCGCGGGACACTGAAGCTTTCTTT; CDR3aa: CASSLVARDTEAFF
v_gene: TRBV11-2; d_gene: TRBD2; abundance: NA; j_gene: TRBJ2-5; CDR3nt: TGTGCCAGCAGCATACTAGCGGGAGTAGAGACCCAGTACTTC; CDR3aa: CASSILAGVETQYF
v_gene: TRBV28; d_gene: NA; abundance: few; j_gene: TRBJ1-2; CDR3nt: TGTGCCAGCAGCCGGGAGGGAGTACCTGGCTACACCTTC; CDR3aa: CASSREGVPGYTF
v_gene: TRBV6-5; d_gene: NA; abundance: once; j_gene: TRBJ1-2; CDR3nt: TGTGCCAGCAGTTACTCGCCAGGGCTTAACTATGGCTACACCTTC; CDR3aa: CASSYSPGLNYGYTF
v_gene: TRBV5-1; d_gene: NA; abundance: many; j_gene: TRBJ2-7; CDR3nt: TGCGCCAGCAGCGTCCAGTCCCAGGGACAAGGGGAGCAGTACTTC; CDR3aa: CASSVQSQGQGEQYF
v_gene: TRBV28; d_gene: NA; abundance: NA; j_gene: TRBJ2-7; CDR3nt: TGTGCCAGCAGTTTATGGGACAGCTCCTACGAGCAGTACTTC; CDR3aa: CASSLWDSSYEQYF
v_gene: TRBV11-2; d_gene: NA; abundance: NA; j_gene: TRBJ2-1; CDR3nt: TGTGCCAGCAGCTTAGCCACCTACAATGAGCAGTTCTTC; CDR3aa: CASSLATYNEQFF
v_gene: TRBV9; d_gene: NA; abundance: NA; j_gene: TRBJ1-2; CDR3nt: TGTGCCAGCAGCGTCACAACGGGGAACTATGGCTACACCTTC; CDR3aa: CASSVTTGNYGYTF
v_gene: TRBV4-3; d_gene: NA; abundance: NA; j_gene: TRBJ1-4; CDR3nt: TGCGCCAGCAGCCAAGGATCGGGGGGTGGGGAAAAACTGTTTTTT; CDR3aa: CASSQGSGGGEKLFF
v_gene: TRBV27; d_gene: TRBD1; abundance: NA; j_gene: TRBJ1-5; CDR3nt: TGTGCCAGCAGTCCACGGACAGGGGCGAATCAGCCCCAGCATTTT; CDR3aa: CASSPRTGANQPQHF
v_gene: TRBV12-5; d_gene: TRBD2; abundance: few; j_gene: TRBJ2-4; CDR3nt: TGTGCTAGTGGTTTGGTCCTAGCGGGAGGCATTCAGTACTTC; CDR3aa: CASGLVLAGGIQYF
v_gene: TRBV10-3; d_gene: TRBD2; abundance: few; j_gene: TRBJ2-7; CDR3nt: TGTGCCATCCGCGGGGGGGACGAGCAGTACTTC; CDR3aa: CAIRGGDEQYF
v_gene: TRBV24-1; d_gene: NA; abundance: once; j_gene: TRBJ2-2; CDR3nt: TGTGCCACCAGTGACCCGACAAAGGGGGACACCGGGGAGCTGTTTTTT; CDR3aa: CATSDPTKGDTGELFF
v_gene: TRBV28; d_gene: NA; abundance: NA; j_gene: TRBJ2-5; CDR3nt: TGTGCCAGCAGTTTGTCCAAGGGGGAGACCCAGTACTTC; CDR3aa: CASSLSKGETQYF
v_gene: TRBV18; d_gene: TRBD1; abundance: NA; j_gene: TRBJ1-2; CDR3nt: TGTGCCAGCTCACCATATCAGGGGGAGGACTACACCTTC; CDR3aa: CASSPYQGEDYTF
v_gene: TRBV6-5; d_gene: NA; abundance: NA; j_gene: TRBJ2-1; CDR3nt: TGTGCCAGCAGTTACTCGATCGGGTACAATGAGCAGTTCTTC; CDR3aa: CASSYSIGYNEQFF
v_gene: TRBV5-8; d_gene: NA; abundance: once; j_gene: TRBJ1-1; CDR3nt: TGTGCCAGCAGCGCGAGGGCAGCCGTGGGTAACACTGAAGCTTTCTTT; CDR3aa: CASSARAAVGNTEAFF
v_gene: TRBV2; d_gene: NA; abundance: NA; j_gene: TRBJ1-2; CDR3nt: TGTGCCAGCAGAGACACCGGGACTGATTTAGGCTACACCTTC; CDR3aa: CASRDTGTDLGYTF